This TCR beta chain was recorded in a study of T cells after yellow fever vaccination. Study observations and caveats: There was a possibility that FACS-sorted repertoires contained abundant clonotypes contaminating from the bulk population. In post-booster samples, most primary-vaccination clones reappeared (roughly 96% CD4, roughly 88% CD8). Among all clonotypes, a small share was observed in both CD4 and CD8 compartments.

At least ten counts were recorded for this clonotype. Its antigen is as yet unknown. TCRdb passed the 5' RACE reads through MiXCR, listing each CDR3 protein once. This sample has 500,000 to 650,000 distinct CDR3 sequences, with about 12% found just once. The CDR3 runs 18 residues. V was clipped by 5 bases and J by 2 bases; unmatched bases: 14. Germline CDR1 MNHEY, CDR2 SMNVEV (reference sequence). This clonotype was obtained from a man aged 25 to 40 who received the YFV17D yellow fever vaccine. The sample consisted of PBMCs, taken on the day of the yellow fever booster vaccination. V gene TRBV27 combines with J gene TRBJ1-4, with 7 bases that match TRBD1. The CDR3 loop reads CASSPTPGTVPTNEKLFF. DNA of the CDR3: TGTGCCAGCAGTCCTACCCCCGGGACAGTGCCTACTAATGAAAAACTGTTTTTT.